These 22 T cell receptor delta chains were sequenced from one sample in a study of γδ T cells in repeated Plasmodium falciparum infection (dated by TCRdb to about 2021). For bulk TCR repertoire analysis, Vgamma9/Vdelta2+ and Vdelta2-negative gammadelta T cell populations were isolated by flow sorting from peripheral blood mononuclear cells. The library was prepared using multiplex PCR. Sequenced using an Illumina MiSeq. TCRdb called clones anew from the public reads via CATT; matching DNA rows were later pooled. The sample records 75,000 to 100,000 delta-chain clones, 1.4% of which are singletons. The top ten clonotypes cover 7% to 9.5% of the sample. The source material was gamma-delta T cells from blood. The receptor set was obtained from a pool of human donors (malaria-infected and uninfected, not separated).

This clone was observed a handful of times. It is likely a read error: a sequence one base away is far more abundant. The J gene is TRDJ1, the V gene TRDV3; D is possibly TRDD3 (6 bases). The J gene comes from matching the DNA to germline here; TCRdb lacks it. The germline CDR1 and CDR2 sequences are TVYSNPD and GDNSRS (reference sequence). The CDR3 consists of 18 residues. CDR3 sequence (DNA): TGTGCCTTTAATTGGAGCTGGGGACTTCACTTGTACACCGACAAACTCATCTTT. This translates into CAFNWSWGLHLYTDKLIF.

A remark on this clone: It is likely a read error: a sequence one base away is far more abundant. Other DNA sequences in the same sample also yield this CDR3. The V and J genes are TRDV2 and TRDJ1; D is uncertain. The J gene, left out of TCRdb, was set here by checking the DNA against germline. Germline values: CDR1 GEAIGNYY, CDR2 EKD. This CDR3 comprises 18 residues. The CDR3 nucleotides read TGTGCCTGTGACACGCTGGAACAACAGGCGGCTTACACCGACAAACTCATCTTT. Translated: CACDTLEQQAAYTDKLIF.

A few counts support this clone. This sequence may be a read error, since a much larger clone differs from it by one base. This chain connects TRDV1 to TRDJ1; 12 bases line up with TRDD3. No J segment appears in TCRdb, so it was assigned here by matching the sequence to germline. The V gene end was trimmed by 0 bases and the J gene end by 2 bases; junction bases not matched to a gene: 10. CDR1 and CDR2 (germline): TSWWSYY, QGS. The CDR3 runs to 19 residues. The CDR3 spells CALGELSLAGGYATDKLIF. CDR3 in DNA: TGTGCTCTTGGGGAACTGTCTCTTGCTGGGGGATACGCAACCGATAAACTCATCTTT.

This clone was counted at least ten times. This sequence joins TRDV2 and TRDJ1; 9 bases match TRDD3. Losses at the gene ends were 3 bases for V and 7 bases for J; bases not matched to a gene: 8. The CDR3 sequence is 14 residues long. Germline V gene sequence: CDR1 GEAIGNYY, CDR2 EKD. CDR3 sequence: CACDLLRGYAKLIF. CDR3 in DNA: TGTGCCTGTGACCTCCTAAGGGGATACGCTAAACTCATCTTT.

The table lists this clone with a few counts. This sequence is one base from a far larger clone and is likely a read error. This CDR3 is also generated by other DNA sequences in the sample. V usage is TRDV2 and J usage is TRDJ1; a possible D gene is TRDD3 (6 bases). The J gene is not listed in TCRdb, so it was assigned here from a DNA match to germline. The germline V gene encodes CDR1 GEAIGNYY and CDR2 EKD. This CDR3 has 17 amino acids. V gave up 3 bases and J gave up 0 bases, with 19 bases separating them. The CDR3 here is CACDSLLGDKNTDKLIF. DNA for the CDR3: TGTGCCTGTGACTCCTTACTGGGAGATAAGAACACCGATAAACTCATCTTT.

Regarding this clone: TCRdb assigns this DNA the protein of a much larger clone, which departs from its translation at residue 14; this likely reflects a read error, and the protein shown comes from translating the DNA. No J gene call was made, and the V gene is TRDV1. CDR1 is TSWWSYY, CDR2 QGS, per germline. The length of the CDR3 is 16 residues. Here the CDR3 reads CALGELPPRSMDKPIF. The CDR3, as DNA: TGTGCTCTTGGGGAACTCCCTCCTCGGTCCATGGATAAACCCATCTTT.

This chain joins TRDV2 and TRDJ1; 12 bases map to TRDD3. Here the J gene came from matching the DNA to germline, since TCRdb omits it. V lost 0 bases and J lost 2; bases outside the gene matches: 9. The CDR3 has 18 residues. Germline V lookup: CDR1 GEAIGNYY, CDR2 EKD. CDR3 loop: CACDTVGLGDTGTDKLIF. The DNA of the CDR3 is TGTGCCTGTGACACCGTAGGGCTGGGGGATACGGGGACCGATAAACTCATCTTT.

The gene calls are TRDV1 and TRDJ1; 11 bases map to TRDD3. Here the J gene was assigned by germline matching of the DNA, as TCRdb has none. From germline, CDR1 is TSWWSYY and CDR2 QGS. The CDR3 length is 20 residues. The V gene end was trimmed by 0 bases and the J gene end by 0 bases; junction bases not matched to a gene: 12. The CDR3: CALGELGPPGGYKYTDKLIF. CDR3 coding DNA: TGTGCTCTTGGGGAACTTGGACCGCCTGGGGGATACAAGTACACCGATAAACTCATCTTT.

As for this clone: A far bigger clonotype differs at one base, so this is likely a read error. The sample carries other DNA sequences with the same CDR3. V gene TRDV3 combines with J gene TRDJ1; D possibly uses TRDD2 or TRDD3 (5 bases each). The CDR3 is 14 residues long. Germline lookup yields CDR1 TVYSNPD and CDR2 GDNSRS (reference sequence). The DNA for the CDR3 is TGCGCCTTCGGTACTGGTCGGTACACCGATAAACTCATCTTT. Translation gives CAFGTGRYTDKLIF.

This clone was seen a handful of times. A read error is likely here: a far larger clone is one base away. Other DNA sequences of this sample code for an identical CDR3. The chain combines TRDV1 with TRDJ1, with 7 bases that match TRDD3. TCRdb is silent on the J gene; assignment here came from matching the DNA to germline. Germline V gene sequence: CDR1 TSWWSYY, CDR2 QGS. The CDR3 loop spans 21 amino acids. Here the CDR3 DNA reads TGTGCACTTGGGGAACTCCTGCCCCGTCACCTCAGGGGGGGATACACCGATAAACTCATCTTT. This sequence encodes CALGELLPRHLRGGYTDKLIF.

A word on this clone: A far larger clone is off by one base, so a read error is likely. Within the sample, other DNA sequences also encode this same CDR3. The CDR3 DNA reads TGTGCTCTCGGCTGGGGGAACACCCTTCAGTACGCCGATAAACTCATCTTT. Its translation: CALGWGNTLQYADKLIF. The rearrangement links TRDV1 to TRDJ1, with 8 bases lining up with TRDD3. The J gene is not listed in TCRdb, so it was assigned here from a DNA match to germline. Germline loops: CDR1 TSWWSYY, CDR2 QGS. With V trimmed by 9 bases and J by 3 bases, 18 bases remained unmatched. The CDR3 spans 17 residues.

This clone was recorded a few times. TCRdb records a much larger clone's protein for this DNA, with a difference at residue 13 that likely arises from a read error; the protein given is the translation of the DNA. CDR3 in amino acids: CALGEFPYNHVGGTRIGGLIF. CDR3 coding DNA: TGTGCTCTTGGGGAATTTCCCTATAATCACGTGGGGGGTACGCGTATCGGGGGACTCATCTTT. The chain carries TRDV1 and TRDJ1, with a tentative D call TRDD3 (6 bases). The CDR3 sequence is 21 residues long. Between the trimmed V and J ends, which lost 2 bases and 10 bases, there was a span of 38 bases. Germline V gives CDR1 TSWWSYY, CDR2 QGS.

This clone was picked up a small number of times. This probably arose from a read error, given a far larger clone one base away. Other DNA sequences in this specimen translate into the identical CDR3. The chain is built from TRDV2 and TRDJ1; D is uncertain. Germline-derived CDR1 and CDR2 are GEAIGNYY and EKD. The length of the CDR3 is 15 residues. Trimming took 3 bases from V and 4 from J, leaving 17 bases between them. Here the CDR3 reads CACDGLGDRDDKLIF. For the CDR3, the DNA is TGTGCCTGTGACGGGTTGGGTGACCGAGACGATAAACTCATCTTT.

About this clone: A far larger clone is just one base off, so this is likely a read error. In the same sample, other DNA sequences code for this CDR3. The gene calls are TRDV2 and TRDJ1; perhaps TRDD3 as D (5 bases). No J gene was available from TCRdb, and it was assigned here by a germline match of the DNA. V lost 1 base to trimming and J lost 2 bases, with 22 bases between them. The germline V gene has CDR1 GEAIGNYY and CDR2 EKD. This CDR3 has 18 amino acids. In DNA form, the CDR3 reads TGTGCCTGTGACACATCTACGACCTGGGCCCCGTATACCGATAAACTCATCTTT. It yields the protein CACDTSTTWAPYTDKLIF.

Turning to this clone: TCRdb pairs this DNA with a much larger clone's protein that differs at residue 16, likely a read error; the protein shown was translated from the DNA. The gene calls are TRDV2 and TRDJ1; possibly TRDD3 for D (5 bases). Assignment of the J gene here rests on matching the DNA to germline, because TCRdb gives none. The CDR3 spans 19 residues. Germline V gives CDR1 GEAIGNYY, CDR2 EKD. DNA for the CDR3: TGTGCCTGTGACCGCCTCGGGGCAACACGCGATACAAACACCGATAGACTCATCTTT. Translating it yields CACDRLGATRDTNTDRLIF.

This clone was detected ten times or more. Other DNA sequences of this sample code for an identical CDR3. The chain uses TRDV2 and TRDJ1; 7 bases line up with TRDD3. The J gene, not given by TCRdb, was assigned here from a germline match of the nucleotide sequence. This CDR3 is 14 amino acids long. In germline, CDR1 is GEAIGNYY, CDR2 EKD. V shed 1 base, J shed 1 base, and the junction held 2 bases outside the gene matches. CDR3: CACDTGGITDKLIF. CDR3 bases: TGTGCCTGTGACACTGGGGGGATCACCGATAAACTCATCTTT.

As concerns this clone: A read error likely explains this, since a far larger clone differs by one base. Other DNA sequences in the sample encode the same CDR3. DNA of the CDR3: TGTGCCTCTCCTACGGCCTGGGAGATAGGATGGCATAAACTCATCTTT. It translates to CASPTAWEIGWHKLIF. The chain recombines TRDV3 with TRDJ1, with D possibly TRDD2 on 6 matching bases. Between the trimmed V and J ends, which lost 4 bases and 6 bases, there was a span of 27 bases. CDR3 size: 16 residues. In germline, CDR1 is TVYSNPD, CDR2 GDNSRS (reference sequence). Together with reference TRDV3 and TRDJ1, the CDR3 gives the full variable domain: CDKVTQSSPDQTVASGSEVVLLCTYDTVYSNPDLFWYRIRPDYSFQFVFYGDNSRSEGADFTQGRFSVKHILTQKAFHLVISPVRTEDSATYYCASPTAWEIGWHKLIFGKGTRVTVEP.

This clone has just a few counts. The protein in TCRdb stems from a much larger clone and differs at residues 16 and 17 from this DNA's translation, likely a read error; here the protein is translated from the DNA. CDR3 in DNA: TGTGCTCTTGGGGAGCCTCTTCATCTTCCTTCTAGTACTGGGGTGCGCTCCGATAAACTCATCTTT. Residues: CALGEPLHLPSSTGVRSDKLIF. The V call is TRDV1, the J call TRDJ1, with D tentatively TRDD3 (7 bases). Because TCRdb records no J gene, it was assigned here through a match of the DNA to germline. Germline V lookup: CDR1 TSWWSYY, CDR2 QGS. This CDR3 spans 22 amino acids. With 3 bases removed from V and 3 bases from J, the gap between germline ends came to 35 bases.

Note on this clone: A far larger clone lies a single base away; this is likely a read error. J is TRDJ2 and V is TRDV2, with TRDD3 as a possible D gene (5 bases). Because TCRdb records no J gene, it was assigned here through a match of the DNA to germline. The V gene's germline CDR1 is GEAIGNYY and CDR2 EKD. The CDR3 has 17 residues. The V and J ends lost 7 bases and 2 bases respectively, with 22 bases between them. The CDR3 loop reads CACDVDWRIRLTAQLFF. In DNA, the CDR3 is TGTGCCTGCGACGTCGACTGGAGGATAAGGTTGACAGCACAACTCTTCTTT.

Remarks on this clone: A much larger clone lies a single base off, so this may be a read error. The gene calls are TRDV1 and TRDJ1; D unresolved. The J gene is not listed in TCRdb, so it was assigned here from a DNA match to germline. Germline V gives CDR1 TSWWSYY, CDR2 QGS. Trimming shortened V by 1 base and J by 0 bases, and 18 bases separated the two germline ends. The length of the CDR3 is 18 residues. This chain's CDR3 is CALGEPFGGQTYTDKLIF. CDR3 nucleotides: TGTGCTCTTGGGGAACCTTTTGGTGGACAAACATACACCGATAAACTCATCTTT.

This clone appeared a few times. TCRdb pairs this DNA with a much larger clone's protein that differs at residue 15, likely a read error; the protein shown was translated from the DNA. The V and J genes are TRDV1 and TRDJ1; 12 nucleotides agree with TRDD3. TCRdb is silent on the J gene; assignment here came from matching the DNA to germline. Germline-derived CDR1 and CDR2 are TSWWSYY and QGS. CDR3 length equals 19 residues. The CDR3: CALGEISGWGIRGTGKLIF. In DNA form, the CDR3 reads TGTGCTCTTGGGGAGATTTCCGGCTGGGGGATACGTGGAACCGGTAAACTCATCTTT.

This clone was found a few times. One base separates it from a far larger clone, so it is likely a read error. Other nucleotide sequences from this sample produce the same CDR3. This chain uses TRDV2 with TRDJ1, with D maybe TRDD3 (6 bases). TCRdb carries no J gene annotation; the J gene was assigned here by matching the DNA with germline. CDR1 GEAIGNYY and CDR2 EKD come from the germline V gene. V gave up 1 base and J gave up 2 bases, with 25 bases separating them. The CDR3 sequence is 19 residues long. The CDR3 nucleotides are TGTGCCTGTGACACGGATAGAATACTGGGAGGGTGGAGTACCGATAAACTCATCTTT. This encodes CACDTDRILGGWSTDKLIF.